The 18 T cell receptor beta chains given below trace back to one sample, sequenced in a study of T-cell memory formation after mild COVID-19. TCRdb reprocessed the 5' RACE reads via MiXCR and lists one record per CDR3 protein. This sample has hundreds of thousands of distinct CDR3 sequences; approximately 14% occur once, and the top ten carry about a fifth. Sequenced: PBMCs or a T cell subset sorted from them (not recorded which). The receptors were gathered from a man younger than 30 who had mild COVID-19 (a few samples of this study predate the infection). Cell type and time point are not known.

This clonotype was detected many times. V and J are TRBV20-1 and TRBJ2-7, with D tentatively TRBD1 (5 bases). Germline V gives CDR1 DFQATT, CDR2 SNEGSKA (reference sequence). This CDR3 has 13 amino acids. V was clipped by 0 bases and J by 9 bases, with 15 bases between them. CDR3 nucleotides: TGCAGTGCTAGAGATCCGGCAGGGCTGGGGCAGTACTTC. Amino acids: CSARDPAGLGQYF.

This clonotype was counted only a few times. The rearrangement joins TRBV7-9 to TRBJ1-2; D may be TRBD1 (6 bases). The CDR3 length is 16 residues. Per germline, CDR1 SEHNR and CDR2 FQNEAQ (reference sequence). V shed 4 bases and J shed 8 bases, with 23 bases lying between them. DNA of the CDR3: TGTGCCAGCAGCTCGGGGGCGGGGACCTGGGGAAGCGGCTACACCTTC. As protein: CASSSGAGTWGSGYTF.

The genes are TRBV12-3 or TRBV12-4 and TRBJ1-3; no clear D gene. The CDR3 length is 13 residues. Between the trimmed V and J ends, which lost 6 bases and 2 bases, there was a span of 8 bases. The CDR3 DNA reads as TGTGCCAGCAGAATAGCGCCTGGAAACACCATATATTTT. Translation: CASRIAPGNTIYF.

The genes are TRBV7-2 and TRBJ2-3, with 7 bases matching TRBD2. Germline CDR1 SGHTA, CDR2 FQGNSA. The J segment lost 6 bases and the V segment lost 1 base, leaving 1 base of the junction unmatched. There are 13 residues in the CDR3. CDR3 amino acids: CASSLGAGDTQYF. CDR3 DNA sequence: TGTGCCAGCAGCTTAGGAGCGGGGGATACGCAGTATTTT.

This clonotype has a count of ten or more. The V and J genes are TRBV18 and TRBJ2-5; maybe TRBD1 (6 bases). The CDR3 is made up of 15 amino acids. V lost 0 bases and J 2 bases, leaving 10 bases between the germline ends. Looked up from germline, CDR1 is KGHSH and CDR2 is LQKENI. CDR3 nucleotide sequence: TGTGCCAGCTCACCACCGTCGACAGGACAAGAGACCCAGTACTTC. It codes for CASSPPSTGQETQYF. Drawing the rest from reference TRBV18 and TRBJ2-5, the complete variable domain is NAGVMQNPRHLVRRRGQEARLRCSPMKGHSHVYWYRQLPEEGLKFMVYLQKENIIDESGMPKERFSAEFPKEGPSILRIQQVVRGDSAAYFCASSPPSTGQETQYFGPGTRLLVL.

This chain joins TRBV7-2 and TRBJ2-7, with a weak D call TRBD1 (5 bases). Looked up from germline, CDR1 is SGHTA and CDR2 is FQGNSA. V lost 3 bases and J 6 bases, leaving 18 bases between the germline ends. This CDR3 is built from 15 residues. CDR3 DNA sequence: TGTGCCAGCAGCTTTGACAGACCTCCTCCTTTCGAGCAGTACTTC. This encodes CASSFDRPPPFEQYF.

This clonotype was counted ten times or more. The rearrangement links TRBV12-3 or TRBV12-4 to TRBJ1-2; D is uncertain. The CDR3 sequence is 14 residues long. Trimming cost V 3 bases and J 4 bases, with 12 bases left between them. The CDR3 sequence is CASSFNSGSYGYTF. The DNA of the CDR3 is TGTGCCAGCAGTTTTAATTCAGGCTCCTATGGCTACACCTTC.

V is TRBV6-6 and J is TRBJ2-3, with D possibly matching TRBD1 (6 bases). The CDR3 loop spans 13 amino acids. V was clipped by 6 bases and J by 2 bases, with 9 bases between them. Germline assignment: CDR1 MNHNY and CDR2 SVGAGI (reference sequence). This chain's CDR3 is CASSWTDTDTQYF. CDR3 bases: TGTGCCAGCAGCTGGACAGACACAGATACGCAGTATTTT.

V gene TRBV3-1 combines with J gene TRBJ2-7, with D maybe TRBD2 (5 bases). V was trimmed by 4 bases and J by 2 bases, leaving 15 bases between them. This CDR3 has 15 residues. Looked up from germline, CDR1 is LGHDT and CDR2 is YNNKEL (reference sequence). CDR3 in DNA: TGTGCCAGCAGCCTAAGGGAGTCTGTGCCCTACGAGCAGTACTTC. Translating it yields CASSLRESVPYEQYF.

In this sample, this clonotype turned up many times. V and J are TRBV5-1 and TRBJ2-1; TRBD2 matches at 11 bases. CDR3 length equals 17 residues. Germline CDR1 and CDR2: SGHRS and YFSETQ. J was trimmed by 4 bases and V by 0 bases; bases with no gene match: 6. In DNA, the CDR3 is TGCGCCAGCAGCTTGGTGATTAGCGGGGGGGATTACAATGAGCAGTTCTTC. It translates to CASSLVISGGDYNEQFF.

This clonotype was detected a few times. The CDR3, as DNA: TGTGCCAGCAGTTGGGGTAGTAATTCACCCCTCCACTTT. The encoded protein is CASSWGSNSPLHF. The gene calls are TRBV12-3 or TRBV12-4 and TRBJ1-6; D is unclear. Deletions cut 4 bases from V and 6 bases from J, with 7 bases between. This CDR3 contains 13 residues.

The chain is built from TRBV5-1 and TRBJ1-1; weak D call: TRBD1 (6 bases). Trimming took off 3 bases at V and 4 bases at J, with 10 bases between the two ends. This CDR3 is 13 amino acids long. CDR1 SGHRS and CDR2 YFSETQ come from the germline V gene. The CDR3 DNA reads TGCGCCAGCAGCTCGGGGGCCACCACTGAAGCTTTCTTT. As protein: CASSSGATTEAFF.

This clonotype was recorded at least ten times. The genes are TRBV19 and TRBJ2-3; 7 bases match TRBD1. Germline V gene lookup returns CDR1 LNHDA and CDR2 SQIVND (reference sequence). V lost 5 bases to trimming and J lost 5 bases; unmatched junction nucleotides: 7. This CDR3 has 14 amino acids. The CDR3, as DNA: TGTGCCAGTAGTCCCGGGACAGAAATAGATACGCAGTATTTT. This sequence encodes CASSPGTEIDTQYF.

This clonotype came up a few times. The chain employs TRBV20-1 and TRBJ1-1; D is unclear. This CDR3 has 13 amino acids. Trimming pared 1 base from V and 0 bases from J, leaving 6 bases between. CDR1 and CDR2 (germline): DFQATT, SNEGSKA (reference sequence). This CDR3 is CSARASLNTEAFF. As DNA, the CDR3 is TGCAGTGCTAGAGCCAGTTTGAACACTGAAGCTTTCTTT.

The CDR3 reads CSVVSSGIQYF. The CDR3 coding sequence is TGCAGCGTTGTTTCGAGTGGCATTCAGTACTTC. The rearrangement uses TRBV29-1 and TRBJ2-4; D uncertain. CDR1 SQVTM and CDR2 ANQGSEA come from the germline V gene. The CDR3 has 11 amino acids. V was cut by 4 bases and J by 9 bases, with 10 bases left in between.

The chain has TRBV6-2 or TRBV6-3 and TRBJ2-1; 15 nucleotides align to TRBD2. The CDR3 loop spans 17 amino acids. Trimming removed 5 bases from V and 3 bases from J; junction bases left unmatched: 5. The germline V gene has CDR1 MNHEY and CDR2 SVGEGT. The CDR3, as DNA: TGTGCCAGCAGTCCGGGACTAGCGGGGGGCCACTACAATGAGCAGTTCTTC. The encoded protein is CASSPGLAGGHYNEQFF.

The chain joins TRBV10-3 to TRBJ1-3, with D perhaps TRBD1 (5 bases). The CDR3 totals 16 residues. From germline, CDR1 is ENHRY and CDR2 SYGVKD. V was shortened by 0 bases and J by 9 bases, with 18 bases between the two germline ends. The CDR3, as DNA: TGTGCCATCAGTGAGTCGAGTGGGAAAGGGGACGGCACCATATATTTT. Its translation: CAISESSGKGDGTIYF.

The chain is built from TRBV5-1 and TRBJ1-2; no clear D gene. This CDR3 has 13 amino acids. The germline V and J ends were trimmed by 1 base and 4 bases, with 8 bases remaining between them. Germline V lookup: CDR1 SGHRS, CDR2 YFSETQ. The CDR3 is CASSLQAFYGYTF. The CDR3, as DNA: TGCGCCAGCAGCTTGCAGGCGTTCTATGGCTACACCTTC.